The T cell receptor beta chain under discussion was sequenced for a study of T and B cells in COVID-19 patients. About the research overall: Most recovered patients had mild to moderate COVID-19 treated as outpatients. At median age roughly 35 years, recovered patients were younger than active-infection patients at less than 70.

Germline CDR1 and CDR2: ENHRY and SYGVKD. Trimming at V came to 3 bases and at J to 5 bases, leaving 5 bases not matched to a gene. The CDR3 contains 14 residues. TRB rearrangements were amplified by multiplex PCR with BIOMED2 TRB-A/B primers. TCRdb called the multiplex PCR reads again in MiXCR, with one record for every CDR3 protein. Found here are 3,700 or so distinct CDR3 sequences, about 28% of them singletons; the top ten hold about 45%. TRB was amplified from approximately 250-480 ng of blood genomic DNA. Study-wide results and limits: Of thousands of TCR clusters found only in the recovered cohort, a few dozen had low generation probability.

Details on this clonotype: Its target is unknown.

The origin of this receptor is a human donor with active COVID-19. The donor label of this sample is uncertain. V gene TRBV10-3 combines with J gene TRBJ1-1; 8 bases fit TRBD1. Sequenced material: blood. CDR3 sequence (DNA): TGTGCCATCAGTGATCCCAGGGGGCATACTGAAGCTTTCTTT. This encodes CAISDPRGHTEAFF.